These T cell receptor beta chains were read from a single sample in a study of early stage breast cancer tumors. Sequencing was performed with immunoSEQ multiplex PCR; in TCRdb, only in-frame clones are kept and a portion is missing. The data hold around 50,000 clones, with 75% to 85% observed a single time. Sequenced sample: blood. Source of these receptors: a person aged 45 to 60 with breast cancer. Both conserved end residues are part of each CDR3. A D gene is named only where the DNA matches it firmly. Clone size appears in some rows only: once, few, many, or a class for an expanded clone.

J | length | V | size | D | DNA | CDR3
TRBJ2-1 | 15 | TRBV7-9 | . | . | TGTGCCAGCAGCTCAACCGGGCCCCGCGGCGATGAGCAGTTCTTC | CASSSTGPRGDEQFF
TRBJ2-3 | 20 | TRBV21-1 | . | . | TGTGCCAGCAGCGCCCGGGACACAACTCTAGCGGGCCCTAGCACAGATACGCAGTATTTT | CASSARDTTLAGPSTDTQYF
TRBJ1-2 | 13 | TRBV6-5 | . | . | TGTGCCAGCAGTTACACCCAGGGTTCTGGCTACACCTTC | CASSYTQGSGYTF
TRBJ1-4 | 18 | TRBV19 | . | . | TGTGCCAGTAGTATATACGCCCTTGTCGTTGGAACTAATGAAAAACTGTTTTTT | CASSIYALVVGTNEKLFF
TRBJ2-7 | 15 | TRBV9 | . | TRBD2 | TGTGCCAGCAGCGTAGGAAGCGGGGGGTCCTACGAGCAGTACTTC | CASSVGSGGSYEQYF
TRBJ2-2 | 15 | TRBV9 | . | . | TGTGCCAGCAGCCGGGACCAGGGGTGGGCCGGGGAGCTGTTTTTT | CASSRDQGWAGELFF
TRBJ2-3 | 16 | TRBV2 | . | TRBD2 | TGTGCCAGCAGTGAATTTCTAGCGGGGGGTTCAGATACGCAGTATTTT | CASSEFLAGGSDTQYF
TRBJ2-7 | 14 | TRBV19 | . | . | TGTGCCAGTAGTATAGTAGGGAGAGACTACGAGCAGTACTTC | CASSIVGRDYEQYF
TRBJ2-2 | 19 | TRBV13 | . | . | TGTGCCAGCAGCCCAGGACTATTCGGGGGGCCCAGATCGTCCGGGGAGCTGTTTTTT | CASSPGLFGGPRSSGELFF
TRBJ2-5 | 11 | TRBV20-1 | . | . | TGCAGTGCTAAGCCTAAAGAGACCCAGTACTTC | CSAKPKETQYF
TRBJ2-5 | 15 | TRBV5-8 | . | TRBD2 | TGTGCCAGCAGCTCAATAGGGACTAACCAAGAGACCCAGTACTTC | CASSSIGTNQETQYF
TRBJ2-3 | 14 | TRBV6-5 | . | . | TGTGCCAGCGCCTTCAGTGGGGGCACAGATACGCAGTATTTT | CASAFSGGTDTQYF
TRBJ2-7 | 15 | TRBV10-3 | . | TRBD1 | TGTGCCATCAGTGATGCGACAGGGTCGAGGTACGAGCAGTACTTC | CAISDATGSRYEQYF
TRBJ2-7 | 13 | TRBV9 | . | . | TGTGCCAGCAGCGAAGCCCCCGGGGACGAGCAGTACTTC | CASSEAPGDEQYF
TRBJ1-4 | 14 | TRBV7-9 | . | TRBD1 | TGTGCCAGCAGCGCACAGGGGGCTTGGGAAAAACTGTTTTTT | CASSAQGAWEKLFF
TRBJ2-7 | 15 | TRBV7-2 | . | TRBD1 | TGTGCCAGCAGCCAGCCGGGACAGGGGGCGGACGAGCAGTACTTC | CASSQPGQGADEQYF
TRBJ2-3 | 15 | TRBV2 | . | TRBD2 | TGTGCCAGCAGGCAGACTAGCGGGGGCACAGATACGCAGTATTTT | CASRQTSGGTDTQYF
TRBJ2-7 | 14 | TRBV5-4 | . | . | TGTGCCAGCAGCTTGGACCAGCTGTCCTACGAGCAGTACTTC | CASSLDQLSYEQYF
TRBJ2-5 | 13 | TRBV4-3 | . | . | TGCGCCAGCAGCCGCGGCCTACAAGAGACCCAGTACTTC | CASSRGLQETQYF
TRBJ2-1 | 11 | TRBV2 | . | . | TGTGCCAGCAGTGAACGGAATGAGCAGTTCTTC | CASSERNEQFF
TRBJ2-3 | 19 | TRBV14 | . | TRBD2 | TGTGCCAGCAGCCTAGGGGTGGGAACTAGCGGGGTGGTCACAGATACGCAGTATTTT | CASSLGVGTSGVVTDTQYF
TRBJ2-5 | 15 | TRBV28 | . | TRBD2 | TGTGCCAGCAGTCCATGGGGACTAGGGGGAGAGACCCAGTACTTC | CASSPWGLGGETQYF
TRBJ1-1 | 15 | TRBV5-4 | . | . | TGTGCCAGCAAGACTAGCGGGACGGTTAACACTGAAGCTTTCTTT | CASKTSGTVNTEAFF
TRBJ2-3 | 16 | TRBV28 | . | . | TGTGCCAGCAGTCCCACCCCGGGTATGGGCACAGATACGCAGTATTTT | CASSPTPGMGTDTQYF
TRBJ2-7 | 14 | TRBV19 | few | . | TGTGCCAGTAGTATCGGACAGACCTTCGGCGAGCAGTACTTC | CASSIGQTFGEQYF
TRBJ2-5 | 17 | TRBV18 | . | . | TGTGCCAGCTCACCACCGGGAGGTGTCCGGGTACGAGAGACCCAGTACTTC | CASSPPGGVRVRETQYF
TRBJ1-2 | 13 | TRBV7-9 | . | . | TGTGCCAGCAGCTTAGCTGGGAACTATGGCTACACCTTC | CASSLAGNYGYTF
TRBJ2-4 | 14 | TRBV9 | . | . | TGTGCCAGCAGCGTAGGACTAGCCAAAAACATTCAGTACTTC | CASSVGLAKNIQYF
TRBJ2-7 | 16 | TRBV5-8 | once | . | TGTGCCAGCAGCATCGGACTAACCCCAGGCTCCTACGAGCAGTACTTC | CASSIGLTPGSYEQYF
TRBJ1-2 | 17 | TRBV10-3 | medium-sized | TRBD1 | TGTGCCATCAGTGAGTCTGGTAGGACAGGGGGCCTTGGAGGCTACACCTTC | CAISESGRTGGLGGYTF
TRBJ2-7 | 15 | TRBV15 | few | . | TGTGCCACCAGCAGAGACGTCAGGGAGGCCTACGAGCAGTACTTC | CATSRDVREAYEQYF
TRBJ2-3 | 16 | TRBV5-1 | . | TRBD2 | TGCGCCAGCAGCTTGTCCCCTAGCGGGATCAGGGATACGCAGTATTTT | CASSLSPSGIRDTQYF
TRBJ1-5 | 15 | TRBV5-8 | . | TRBD1 | TGTGCCAGCAGCATTCCGGGACAGGGGAACCAGCCCCAGCATTTT | CASSIPGQGNQPQHF
TRBJ2-7 | 14 | TRBV10-1 | . | TRBD1 | TGCGCCAGCAGCAACACAGGGGGGCGGCAAGAGCAGTACTTC | CASSNTGGRQEQYF
TRBJ2-7 | 14 | TRBV11-1 | few | . | TGTGCCAGCAGCTACCTAGCTGGACCCTCCGAGCAGTACTTC | CASSYLAGPSEQYF
TRBJ1-5 | 15 | TRBV2 | . | TRBD1 | TGTGCCAGCAGGCTGACAGGGGTCGGGAATCAGCCCCAGCATTTT | CASRLTGVGNQPQHF
TRBJ1-5 | 14 | TRBV9 | . | . | TGTGCCAGCAGCGTAGATCAGGGGAATCAGCCCCAGCATTTT | CASSVDQGNQPQHF
TRBJ1-1 | 13 | TRBV6-7 | once | . | TGTGCCAGCAGTTATACAGGGAACACTGAAGCTTTCTTT | CASSYTGNTEAFF
TRBJ1-1 | 13 | TRBV7-2 | . | . | TGTGCCAGCAGCTTAGCCCAGAACACTGAAGCTTTCTTT | CASSLAQNTEAFF
TRBJ2-3 | 14 | TRBV5-4 | once | . | TGTGCCAGCAGCCCCGGGACTAGCACAGATACGCAGTATTTT | CASSPGTSTDTQYF
TRBJ2-5 | 14 | TRBV27 | . | TRBD1 | TGTGCCAGCAGTACTGACAGGGTCCAAGAGACCCAGTACTTC | CASSTDRVQETQYF
TRBJ2-7 | 14 | TRBV15 | once | . | TGTGCCACCAGCAGAGACGCAGGCCCCTACGAGCAGTACTTC | CATSRDAGPYEQYF
TRBJ2-2 | 18 | TRBV5-8 | . | TRBD2 | TGTGCCAGCAGCCATGGATCTAGCGGGGGGGCAGGCACCGGGGAGCTGTTTTTT | CASSHGSSGGAGTGELFF
TRBJ2-7 | 13 | TRBV5-6 | . | . | TGTGCCAGCAGCTTGGCCAACCTCTACGAGCAGTACTTC | CASSLANLYEQYF
TRBJ2-1 | 15 | TRBV5-1 | . | . | TGCGCCAGCAGTGCCGAGGGGGAGGGATTCAATGAGCAGTTCTTC | CASSAEGEGFNEQFF
TRBJ1-2 | 16 | TRBV28 | . | . | TGTGCCAGCAGTAGAAGAGAGACCGGTCAAAACTATGGCTACACCTTC | CASSRRETGQNYGYTF
TRBJ1-6 | 15 | TRBV28 | once | TRBD1 | TGTGCCAGCAGCTCAGGGACAGGAGCTAATTCACCCCTCCACTTT | CASSSGTGANSPLHF
TRBJ1-4 | 14 | TRBV7-6 | once | . | TGTGCCAGCAGCTTAGCAGACGGAATGGAAAAACTGTTTTTT | CASSLADGMEKLFF
TRBJ1-2 | 14 | TRBV5-4 | few | . | TGTGCCAGCAGCTCATTGGGGGGTTCGTATGGCTACACCTTC | CASSSLGGSYGYTF
TRBJ1-5 | 12 | TRBV12-5 | . | . | TGTGCTAGTACCCATGGGGATCAGCCCCAGCATTTT | CASTHGDQPQHF
TRBJ1-1 | 14 | TRBV10-3 | . | TRBD1 | TGTGCCATCAGCCCCGGGACAGAGAGAACTGAAGCTTTCTTT | CAISPGTERTEAFF
TRBJ1-2 | 13 | TRBV27 | . | TRBD1 | TGTGCCAGCAGTCGAGCAGGGGGTAATGGCTACACCTTC | CASSRAGGNGYTF
TRBJ2-2 | 16 | TRBV7-6 | once | TRBD1 | TGTGCCAGCAGCTTATCGGTTACAGGGGGCTTCGGGGAGCTGTTTTTT | CASSLSVTGGFGELFF
TRBJ2-4 | 15 | TRBV9 | . | . | TGTGCCAGCAGCGGGGGACACCTAGCCAAAAACATTCAGTACTTC | CASSGGHLAKNIQYF